This T cell receptor beta chain comes out of a study of OX40 agonist ivuxolimab in advanced cancers. TCRdb keeps only in-frame clones here, not all; method: immunoSEQ multiplex PCR. The table has 62,000 or so clones, about 83% seen once. Trimming took 6 bases from V and 14 from J, leaving 25 bases between them. The CDR3 contains 14 residues. Looked up from germline, CDR1 is SNHLY and CDR2 is FYNNEI. With baseline, cycle 4 day 1, and cycle 7 day 1 as timepoints, blood was sampled. The clonotype comes from an adult with an advanced solid tumor such as melanoma, head and neck, liver or kidney cancer. The chain joins TRBV2 to TRBJ2-5, with a weak D call TRBD1 (6 bases). Sequencing used CD4+ or CD8+ T cells sorted from blood, obtained in a trial of the OX40 agonist ivuxolimab. CDR3 region: CASRDRLQGSRLYF. The CDR3 bases are TGTGCCAGCAGGGATCGTCTGCAGGGGTCGCGTCTATACTTC.